A selection of T cell receptor beta chains follows, all from one sample in a study of regulatory T cells in long-lasting Graves disease. MiXCR was run by TCRdb on the multiplex PCR reads, yielding one entry per CDR3 protein. The data hold hundreds of thousands of distinct CDR3 sequences, with about 15% observed a single time. The same specimen was also included in a second study, on T cells in Graves' hyperthyroidism and ophthalmopathy.

Material: peripheral blood mononuclear cells (PBMCs), obtained at new diagnosis, from a patient treated with antithyroid drugs. These receptors were taken from a young woman with Graves disease. CDR3s include the opening cysteine and the closing phenylalanine or tryptophan. The D gene is left open where the match is weak. Clone sizes are given selectively: once, few, many, or a class where the clone is expanded.

TRBD2	TRBV5-1	TRBJ2-3	few	CASSLSGSVADTQYF	TGCGCCAGCAGCCTTAGCGGGAGTGTCGCAGATACGCAGTATTTT
TRBD2	TRBV9	TRBJ2-1	.	CASSDRLAGDSEQFF	TGTGCCAGCAGCGACCGACTAGCGGGAGACAGTGAGCAGTTCTTC
TRBD1	TRBV11-2	TRBJ2-1	many	CASSYGQGSFQNNEQFF	TGTGCCAGCAGCTACGGACAGGGGTCTTTCCAGAACAATGAGCAGTTCTTC
.	TRBV19	TRBJ1-3	.	CASSIDLGASGNTIYF	TGTGCCAGTAGTATAGATCTTGGCGCCTCTGGAAACACCATATATTTT
.	TRBV29-1	TRBJ1-1	many	CSVTGGVKDTEAFF	TGCAGCGTCACAGGAGGAGTAAAGGACACTGAAGCTTTCTTT
TRBD1	TRBV28	TRBJ1-2	.	CASSLAGQGDYGYTF	TGTGCCAGCAGTTTGGCGGGACAGGGCGACTATGGCTACACCTTC
.	TRBV24-1	TRBJ2-5	many	CATRAEASATQYF	TGTGCCACCAGGGCGGAGGCGTCCGCGACCCAGTACTTC
.	TRBV19	TRBJ1-5	many	CASSVGSNQPQHF	TGTGCCAGCAGTGTAGGGAGCAATCAGCCCCAGCATTTT
.	TRBV28	TRBJ2-2	.	CASSFDRSRGRAGELFF	TGTGCCAGCAGTTTTGATCGGAGTAGGGGTCGGGCCGGGGAGCTGTTTTTT
TRBD2	TRBV18	TRBJ2-1	few	CASSPLPIAGGSYNEQFF	TGTGCCAGCTCACCTCTGCCTATTGCGGGGGGCTCCTACAATGAGCAGTTCTTC
.	TRBV5-1	TRBJ2-1	.	CASSSDGNEQFF	TGCGCCAGCAGCAGCGACGGCAATGAGCAGTTCTTC
.	TRBV6-1	TRBJ2-5	many	CASRDPGVGTQYF	TGTGCCAGCAGGGATCCGGGAGTTGGGACCCAGTACTTC
.	TRBV6-5	TRBJ2-7	many	CASSYSQGWTYEQYF	TGTGCCAGCAGTTACTCGCAGGGTTGGACCTACGAGCAGTACTTC
.	TRBV11-2	TRBJ1-1	few	CASSNKAGNTEAFF	TGTGCCAGCAGCAACAAGGCGGGTAACACTGAAGCTTTCTTT
.	TRBV30	TRBJ1-1	many	CAWTRARRYMNTEAFF	TGTGCCTGGACACGAGCCAGGCGTTACATGAACACTGAAGCTTTCTTT
.	TRBV2	TRBJ2-3	many	CASSRQSLGSDTQYF	TGTGCCAGCAGTCGCCAGAGTCTTGGGAGTGATACGCAGTATTTT
.	TRBV7-3	TRBJ2-1	many	CASSLTGEEQFF	TGTGCCAGCAGCTTAACAGGGGAGGAGCAGTTCTTC
.	TRBV7-3	TRBJ2-3	many	CASSLATGTSDTQYF	TGTGCCAGCAGCTTAGCGACCGGGACTTCAGATACGCAGTATTTT
.	TRBV30	TRBJ1-1	.	CAWTGSTEAFF	TGTGCCTGGACAGGGAGCACTGAAGCTTTCTTT
.	TRBV27	TRBJ1-1	.	CASSFSYGTKAFF	TGTGCCAGCAGTTTCAGCTATGGGACTAAAGCTTTCTTT
TRBD1	TRBV28	TRBJ1-4	few	CASSWPGQGRPNEKPFF	TGTGCCAGCAGTTGGCCGGGACAGGGCAGGCCTAATGAAAAACCGTTTTTT
.	TRBV27	TRBJ1-5	many	CASSLYRNSNQPQHF	TGTGCCAGCAGTTTATACAGGAATAGCAATCAGCCCCAGCATTTT
TRBD2	TRBV7-7	TRBJ2-5	.	CASSLVGTSGSETQYF	TGTGCTAGCAGCTTAGTCGGGACTAGCGGTTCAGAGACCCAGTACTTC
TRBD2	TRBV6-2/TRBV6-3	TRBJ2-7	.	CASSTGTSGSHEQYF	TGTGCCAGCAGCACCGGGACTAGCGGGTCCCACGAGCAGTACTTC